The T cell receptor (beta chain) under discussion was sequenced for a study of cytomegalovirus exposure and HLA in healthy donors. General study points: Some V segments could not be told apart, so they were left out, TRBV6-2 and TRBV6-3 among them.

13 Jbeta primers and 60 Vbeta primers were used for the PCR. TCRdb's table, derived via immunoSEQ multiplex PCR, lists solely in-frame clones and lacks some. The sample consists of approximately 150,000 clones, approximately 62% of them appearing once. Germline CDR1 is SGHRS and CDR2 is YFSETQ. V was shortened by 0 bases and J by 2 bases, with 9 bases between the two germline ends. The CDR3 is 15 amino acids. With regard to this clone: No antigen is known for it.

The chain carries TRBV5-1 and TRBJ1-5, with D possibly TRBD1 on 5 matching bases. The origin of this receptor is a man aged 50-59 years in good health and CMV-seronegative. Sequenced material: PBMCs. The CDR3 loop is CASSLAGLGNQPQHF. The CDR3 DNA follows: TGCGCCAGCAGCTTGGCAGGGTTAGGCAATCAGCCCCAGCATTTT.